The 24 T cell receptor beta chains in this list originate from one sample, sequenced in a study of graft-versus-host responses after intestinal transplantation. No antigen has been identified for these receptors. TCRdb's copy holds only in-frame clones and misses some; the assay was immunoSEQ multiplex PCR. The sample yields about 82,000 clones, about nine tenths seen once. This sample comprised unstimulated CD4+ T cells sorted from spleen or lymph node cells, obtained before intestinal transplant. The receptors come from a human donor who received an intestinal transplant.

This clone was seen once. The V gene is TRBV5-1, the J gene TRBJ2-1; 12 nucleotides line up with TRBD2. CDR3 length: 15 amino acids. V was clipped by 4 bases and J by 7 bases; unmatched bases: 6. Per the germline V gene, CDR1 is SGHRS and CDR2 is YFSETQ. The CDR3 coding sequence is TGCGCCAGCAGCGTCCTAGCGGGGGGGCGGAATGAGCAGTTCTTC. Encoded protein: CASSVLAGGRNEQFF.

CDR3 in amino acids: CASSQDQQGASYNEQFF. DNA of the CDR3: TGCGCCAGCAGCCAAGATCAACAGGGGGCATCCTACAATGAGCAGTTCTTC. The V call is TRBV4-1, the J call TRBJ2-1; 9 bases are a match to TRBD1. Germline assignment: CDR1 MGHRA and CDR2 YSYEKL. After removal of 0 bases from V and 1 base from J, the junction contained 4 bases not matched to a gene. The CDR3 runs 17 residues.

This chain uses TRBV19 with TRBJ2-7, with TRBD1 matching over 9 bases. The V and J ends lost 6 bases and 3 bases, in that order; junction bases with no gene match: 6. CDR1 and CDR2 from the germline V gene are LNHDA and SQIVND (reference sequence). The CDR3 consists of 14 residues. The CDR3 DNA is TGTGCCAGTAGCCCAGGGGACAGGGTCTACGAGCAGTACTTC. Residues: CASSPGDRVYEQYF.

This rearrangement joins TRBV10-3 to TRBJ2-1, with TRBD2 matching 12 bases. The CDR3 totals 13 residues. V was pared by 8 bases and J by 9 bases, with 5 bases of the junction left unmatched. The germline CDR1 and CDR2 sequences are ENHRY and SYGVKD. The CDR3 DNA is TGTGCCATCCTACTAGCGGGGGGTAGTGAGCAGTTCTTC. This encodes CAILLAGGSEQFF.

The chain carries TRBV7-2 and TRBJ2-7, with TRBD2 identical over 10 bases. CDR1 and CDR2 from the germline V gene are SGHTA and FQGNSA. There are 15 residues in the CDR3. V dropped 2 bases and J dropped 7; count of bases not matched to a gene: 8. The CDR3 reads CASSLNPAGGQEQYF. The CDR3 DNA reads TGTGCCAGCAGCTTAAACCCAGCGGGGGGGCAGGAGCAGTACTTC.

The chain is built from TRBV30 and TRBJ1-4, with D possibly matching TRBD1 (5 bases). Deletions cut 0 bases from V and 3 bases from J, with 8 bases between. Germline CDR1 reads GTSNPN; CDR2 reads SVGIG (reference sequence). This CDR3 is 14 amino acids long. CDR3 loop: CAWSVWGANEKLFF. As DNA, the CDR3 is TGTGCCTGGAGTGTATGGGGGGCTAATGAAAAACTGTTTTTT.

The J gene is TRBJ2-1, the V gene TRBV7-8; tentatively, D is TRBD2 (7 bases). Germline CDR1 reads SGHVS; CDR2 reads FQNEAQ. This CDR3 has 16 amino acids. V was cut by 6 bases and J by 2 bases, with 17 bases left in between. CDR3 amino acids: CASRRGGGITYNEQFF. Here the CDR3 DNA reads TGTGCCAGCAGACGAGGGGGGGGAATAACCTACAATGAGCAGTTCTTC.

V is TRBV18 and J is TRBJ2-7, with 7 bases that match TRBD1. The CDR3 totals 18 residues. CDR1 KGHSH and CDR2 LQKENI come from the germline V gene. V was clipped by 4 bases and J by 2 bases; unmatched bases: 17. The CDR3 sequence is CASSQNILGEGAAYEQYF. CDR3 sequence (DNA): TGTGCCAGCTCACAAAATATCTTGGGAGAGGGGGCCGCCTACGAGCAGTACTTC.

V and J are TRBV5-6 and TRBJ1-2, with D perhaps TRBD1 (5 bases). There are 12 residues in the CDR3. Trimming pared 4 bases from V and 4 bases from J, leaving 8 bases between. CDR1 is SGHDT, CDR2 YYEEEE, per germline. The CDR3 spells CASSGQGYGYTF. The CDR3, as DNA: TGTGCCAGCAGCGGCCAGGGCTATGGCTACACCTTC.

The rearrangement links TRBV21-1 to TRBJ1-1; TRBD1 is the table's D call, not checked against the DNA. TRBV21-1 is an annotated pseudogene. The CDR3 spans 16 residues. CDR3 nucleotide sequence: TGTGCCAGCAGCAAAACGGACAGACCCTTTAACACTGAAGCTTTCTTT. Its protein product is CASSKTDRPFNTEAFF.

This clone occurred once. The genes are TRBV5-1 and TRBJ2-1, with TRBD2 identical over 8 bases. CDR3 length: 16 amino acids. Per germline, CDR1 SGHRS and CDR2 YFSETQ. V dropped 4 bases and J dropped 3; count of bases not matched to a gene: 9. CDR3 in amino acids: CASSRTGLAGYNEQFF. The CDR3 region has the DNA TGCGCCAGCAGCCGTACCGGACTAGCTGGCTACAATGAGCAGTTCTTC. Full variable domain (rest looked up from reference TRBV5-1 and TRBJ2-1): KAGVTQTPRYLIKTRGQQVTLSCSPISGHRSVSWYQQTPGQGLQFLFEYFSETQRNKGNFPGRFSGRQFSNSRSEMNVSTLELGDSALYLCASSRTGLAGYNEQFFGPGTRLTVL.

The chain joins TRBV19 to TRBJ2-1, with D unclear. CDR1 and CDR2 (germline): LNHDA, SQIVND (reference sequence). This CDR3 contains 15 residues. Trimming stripped 4 bases from V and 0 bases from J, with 10 bases between. The CDR3 loop reads CASSTVGYSYNEQFF. The CDR3 coding sequence is TGTGCCAGTAGTACTGTGGGCTACTCCTACAATGAGCAGTTCTTC.

A few counts support this clone. The genes are TRBV5-4 and TRBJ2-1; tentatively, D is TRBD1 (5 bases). The CDR3 spans 15 residues. CDR1 and CDR2 (germline): SGHNT, YYREEE (reference sequence). Trimming removed 0 bases from V and 2 bases from J, with 9 bases in between. Written as DNA, the CDR3 is TGTGCCAGCAGCTTGGGGGAAGGGGCCTACAATGAGCAGTTCTTC. Encoded protein: CASSLGEGAYNEQFF.

The V call is TRBV29-1, the J call TRBJ2-3, with 8 nucleotides matching TRBD1. CDR3 length: 15 residues. The germline CDR1 and CDR2 sequences are SQVTM and ANQGSEA. J was trimmed by 2 bases and V by 4 bases; bases with no gene match: 8. The CDR3 DNA reads as TGCAGCGTTGGAGAAGACAGGGGTTACACAGATACGCAGTATTTT. It specifies CSVGEDRGYTDTQYF.

The gene calls are TRBV19 and TRBJ2-7, with a possible D match to TRBD2 (5 bases). The CDR3 consists of 16 residues. The V and J ends lost 2 bases and 2 bases respectively, with 16 bases between them. Germline assignment: CDR1 LNHDA and CDR2 SQIVND (reference sequence). CDR3 in amino acids: CASSINGGEGAYEQYF. CDR3 nucleotide sequence: TGTGCCAGTAGTATAAACGGCGGAGAGGGAGCCTACGAGCAGTACTTC.

The table lists this clone with a count of one. The V and J genes are TRBV4-3 and TRBJ1-2, with D perhaps TRBD1 (5 bases). The germline CDR1 and CDR2 sequences are LGHNA and YSLEER. V was clipped by 1 base and J by 4 bases, with 10 bases between them. The CDR3 has 14 amino acids. CDR3: CASSQVQGPYGYTF. CDR3 coding DNA: TGCGCCAGCAGCCAAGTCCAGGGCCCCTATGGCTACACCTTC.

The V and J genes are TRBV5-4 and TRBJ2-3; the D gene is possibly TRBD2 (6 bases). This CDR3 comprises 15 residues. Germline lookup yields CDR1 SGHNT and CDR2 YYREEE (reference sequence). The V end lost 4 bases, the J end lost 6 bases, and 18 bases lay between the germline ends. CDR3 sequence: CASSRIGGKQDTQYF. CDR3 sequence (DNA): TGTGCCAGCAGCCGCATCGGAGGGAAGCAGGATACGCAGTATTTT.

Of note for this clone: The same CDR3 arises from other DNA sequences in this sample as well. This chain links TRBV29-1 with TRBJ1-1; D possibly corresponds to TRBD1 (6 bases). Per germline, CDR1 SQVTM and CDR2 ANQGSEA. Trimming shortened V by 7 bases and J by 0 bases, and 9 bases separated the two germline ends. The CDR3 is 12 amino acids. This CDR3 reads CSAGQMNTEAFF. The DNA for the CDR3 is TGCAGCGCCGGACAGATGAACACTGAAGCTTTCTTT.

This clone was seen only once. The chain joins TRBV10-3 to TRBJ2-7; TRBD1 is a possible D gene (6 bases). V lost 5 bases and J 2 bases, leaving 10 bases between the germline ends. Germline CDR1 and CDR2: ENHRY and SYGVKD. The CDR3 covers 13 residues. CDR3 amino acids: CAISSTGTYEQYF. The DNA for the CDR3 is TGTGCCATCAGTTCGACAGGTACCTACGAGCAGTACTTC.

The chain carries TRBV5-6 and TRBJ2-5, with 11 bases identical to TRBD2. This CDR3 spans 18 amino acids. Germline values: CDR1 SGHDT, CDR2 YYEEEE. The V and J ends lost 4 bases and 0 bases, in that order; junction bases with no gene match: 11. CDR3 in DNA: TGTGCCAGCAGCCGGGAGCTAGCGGGGGGCTCGTACCAAGAGACCCAGTACTTC. Amino acid sequence: CASSRELAGGSYQETQYF.

The chain links TRBV15 to TRBJ2-7; tentative D call: TRBD2 (5 bases). The CDR3 length is 14 residues. Trimming took off 0 bases at V and 2 bases at J, with 8 bases between the two ends. Germline values: CDR1 LNHNV, CDR2 YYDKDF (reference sequence). The CDR3 here is CATSRDSVTYEQYF. DNA for the CDR3: TGTGCCACCAGCAGAGATAGCGTCACCTACGAGCAGTACTTC. Supplemented by reference TRBV15 and TRBJ2-7, the full variable domain reads DAMVIQNPRYQVTQFGKPVTLSCSQTLNHNVMYWYQQKSSQAPKLLFHYYDKDFNNEADTPDNFQSRRPNTSFCFLDIRSPGLGDTAMYLCATSRDSVTYEQYFGPGTRLTVT.

This clone was found once. This sample also contains other DNA sequences that code for the same CDR3. J is TRBJ2-7 and V is TRBV5-1; D is possibly TRBD1 (6 bases). Looked up from germline, CDR1 is SGHRS and CDR2 is YFSETQ. The V end lost 0 bases, the J end lost 1 base, and 8 bases lay between the germline ends. This CDR3 contains 14 residues. The CDR3 region has the DNA TGCGCCAGCAGCTTGGCCACAGGGTCCTACGAGCAGTACTTC. Residues: CASSLATGSYEQYF.

The V call is TRBV18, the J call TRBJ2-5; 7 positions match TRBD1. The CDR3 contains 14 residues. With V trimmed by 3 bases and J by 1 base, 2 bases remained unmatched. Germline loops: CDR1 KGHSH, CDR2 LQKENI. CDR3 in amino acids: CASSPGQIQETQYF. CDR3 bases: TGTGCCAGCTCACCGGGACAGATCCAAGAGACCCAGTACTTC.

About this clone: Additional DNA sequences in this sample encode the identical CDR3. V gene TRBV19 combines with J gene TRBJ2-6; 7 bases line up with TRBD2. The CDR3 consists of 16 residues. V was pared by 1 base and J by 2 bases, with 2 bases of the junction left unmatched. Germline V CDR1 and CDR2: LNHDA, SQIVND (reference sequence). The CDR3 nucleotides are TGTGCCAGTAGTATAGGTCGGGGGGCTGGGGCCAACGTCCTGACTTTC. Its translation: CASSIGRGAGANVLTF.